This T cell receptor beta chain originates from a study of blood T cell repertoires in COVID-19. As for the study in general: COVID-19 samples collected from the United States, Italy and Spain covered acute and convalescent phases. PBMCs, B-cell-depleted T cells, or T cells provided the cDNA or gDNA that made up the material.

Original data processing: Amplification with reference gene primers provided the estimates of nucleated cell counts. Using immunoSEQ multiplex PCR, the repertoire was profiled, and TCRdb retains in-frame clones only, with some absent. The V and J calls and the clone size are those of that table, but D and trimming were determined from the DNA. There are around 300,000 clones in the sample; roughly 89% occur only once, and around 2.1% lies in the top ten. Germline-derived CDR1 and CDR2 are SGHRS and YFSETQ. The J segment lost 7 bases and the V segment lost 0 bases, leaving 7 bases of the junction unmatched. CDR3 size: 16 residues.

The chain combines TRBV5-1 with TRBJ1-6; 7 nucleotides align to TRBD1. This clonotype was obtained from a man in his forties or fifties with acute or convalescent COVID-19. Sequences were obtained from peripheral blood. The CDR3 is CASSLETGITNSPLHF. CDR3 DNA sequence: TGCGCCAGCAGCTTGGAGACAGGGATAACGAATTCACCCCTCCACTTT.